This TCR beta chain was obtained from a study of blood T cell repertoires in COVID-19. Overall study: Spain, Italy and the United States supplied samples that represented acute and convalescent COVID-19. The cDNA or gDNA used as material had been derived from T cells, B-cell-depleted T cells, or PBMCs.

The CDR3 covers 13 residues. CDR1 and CDR2 from the germline V gene are SEHNR and FQNEAQ (reference sequence). Trimming cost V 8 bases and J 0 bases, with 7 bases left between them. In the original analysis: Estimates of nucleated cell counts were drawn from the amplification of reference gene primers. Repertoires were generated with immunoSEQ multiplex PCR, while TCRdb's copy carries only in-frame clones and drops some. The D gene and trimming were derived from the DNA, and the V and J assignments and clone size from that table. The sample holds more than 200,000 clones, about nine tenths seen once.

The receptor was isolated from a man between 65 and 79 years old with acute or convalescent COVID-19. The V and J genes are TRBV7-9 and TRBJ2-2; D gene uncertain. Sequenced input: peripheral blood. CDR3 loop: CASVGPNTGELFF. In DNA, the CDR3 is TGTGCCAGCGTTGGGCCGAACACCGGGGAGCTGTTTTTT.